Below, one TCR beta chain is given with its context. As yet, its antigen is unknown. This sample is drawn from a study of cytomegalovirus exposure and HLA in healthy donors. Study-level findings and limits: As a later analysis showed, several of the most significant clusters appeared to be linked to common viral pathogens. A later analysis showed HLA-associated TCR beta chains outstripping equally common others in clonal expansion. It was reported in a later analysis that an Asian-associated ancestry cluster showed fewer N-insertions than the roughly 670-donor mean.

PCR primers comprised 60 Vbeta and 13 Jbeta primers. The repertoire was sequenced with immunoSEQ multiplex PCR; TCRdb's copy has only in-frame clones and lacks some. The sample holds about 190,000 clones, 80% to 85% seen once. Germline-derived CDR1 and CDR2 are DFQATT and SNEGSKA (reference sequence). The CDR3 contains 11 residues. Source material: PBMCs. The TCR sequence derives from a woman in her thirties or forties in good health and CMV-seronegative. The V gene is TRBV20-1, the J gene TRBJ1-2; 9 bases align to TRBD1. The CDR3 is CIPTGGIGYTF. DNA for the CDR3: TGCATTCCGACAGGGGGAATTGGCTACACCTTC.